This T cell receptor beta chain was observed in a study of shared clonotypes between healthy human individuals. Produced via immunoSEQ multiplex PCR; TCRdb's table is partial and in-frame only. Of 1,400,000 or so clones listed, roughly 98.5% are singletons. Sample: naive CD4+ T cells sorted from blood. Sample subset: CD45RA+ positively selected. This sequence was found in a young man in good health.

The CDR3 loop is CASRIYRSTDTQYF. The CDR3 bases are TGCGCCAGCAGAATATACAGAAGCACAGATACGCAGTATTTT. This rearrangement joins TRBV5-1 to TRBJ2-3, with unresolved D. The CDR3 consists of 14 residues. V was pared by 5 bases and J by 0 bases, with 10 bases between. Germline CDR1 SGHRS, CDR2 YFSETQ.